What follows are 4 T cell receptor beta chains derived from one specimen sequenced in a study of identical twins. TCRdb re-analysed the 5' RACE reads in MiXCR, keeping a single row per CDR3 protein. The sample lists some 560,000 distinct CDR3 sequences, around a tenth occurring once. This same sample was also part of a study on yellow fever vaccine responses in identical twins.

The material sequenced was PBMCs. These receptors were obtained from a woman between 18 and 29 years old in good health.

CDR3 residues: CASSYGPGPVKYF. The CDR3 DNA reads as TGTGCCAGCAGTTACGGCCCGGGACCTGTGAAGTACTTC. This chain joins TRBV6-5 and TRBJ2-5; D assignment may be TRBD1 or TRBD2 (5 bases each). This CDR3 has 13 residues. V lost 2 bases, J lost 12 bases, and 16 bases lay in between. Germline V CDR1 and CDR2: MNHEY, SVGAGI.

This chain links TRBV5-6 with TRBJ2-2, with 9 bases matching TRBD1. This CDR3 spans 15 amino acids. The V gene's germline CDR1 is SGHDT and CDR2 YYEEEE. V was clipped by 4 bases and J by 6 bases; unmatched bases: 7. CDR3 sequence: CASSAGTGFAGELFF. Written as DNA, the CDR3 is TGTGCCAGCAGCGCCGGGACAGGGTTTGCCGGGGAGCTGTTTTTT.

The sample holds a few counts of this clonotype. The chain links TRBV10-3 to TRBJ2-1; maybe TRBD2 (5 bases). From germline, CDR1 is ENHRY and CDR2 SYGVKD. V was shortened by 0 bases and J by 7 bases, with 19 bases between the two germline ends. This CDR3 spans 17 amino acids. CDR3: CAISESDSAAWENEQFF. The CDR3 nucleotides are TGTGCCATCAGTGAGTCAGACTCAGCCGCATGGGAGAATGAGCAGTTCTTC.

This clonotype has just a few counts. The chain couples TRBV10-3 to TRBJ2-2; 9 bases are shared with TRBD1. Germline loops: CDR1 ENHRY, CDR2 SYGVKD. The CDR3 extends over 16 amino acids. V was pared by 11 bases and J by 1 base, with 11 bases of the junction left unmatched. The CDR3 coding sequence is TGTGCCCTCTTATCTACGGACAGGGGGAACACCGGGGAGCTGTTTTTT. This translates into CALLSTDRGNTGELFF.